These 23 T cell receptor beta chains originate from one sample sequenced in a study of blood T cells in healthy people across ages. A sample-barcoded 5' primer and a J-beta primer mix were used in a second PCR of about 6 to 11 cycles. TCRdb fed the 5' RACE reads into MiXCR, producing one record per CDR3 protein. The sample lists roughly 800,000 distinct CDR3 sequences, just under 25% occurring once. These same data were also listed under a study on T cells of mothers and their children.

Sequenced sample: blood. The receptors here all came from a boy aged 5-17 years in good health.

The chain combines TRBV28 with TRBJ2-6; unclear D gene. Germline V gives CDR1 MDHEN, CDR2 SYDVKM. The V end lost 4 bases, the J end lost 3 bases, and 7 bases lay between the germline ends. The length of the CDR3 is 14 residues. The CDR3 sequence is CASSSRLGANVLTF. The CDR3 DNA reads as TGTGCCAGCAGTTCACGCCTTGGGGCCAACGTCCTGACTTTC.

In its sample, this clonotype was seen a few times. The chain combines TRBV2 with TRBJ2-4; 9 bases are a match to TRBD1. The CDR3 consists of 14 residues. The junction had 4 bases not matched to a gene; V was cut back by 5 bases and J by 5 bases. The germline CDR1 and CDR2 sequences are SNHLY and FYNNEI. CDR3 protein: CASSSRTGENIQYF. DNA of the CDR3: TGTGCCAGCAGTTCAAGGACAGGGGAAAACATTCAGTACTTC.

A few counts support this clonotype. The chain couples TRBV6-6 to TRBJ2-4; TRBD1 might be the D (6 bases). There are 14 residues in the CDR3. Trimming stripped 4 bases from V and 8 bases from J, with 15 bases between. From germline, CDR1 is MNHNY and CDR2 SVGAGI (reference sequence). CDR3 in DNA: TGTGCCAGCAGTTGGGACATAATTAGGGACATTCAGTACTTC. It yields the protein CASSWDIIRDIQYF.

The J gene is TRBJ2-6, the V gene TRBV6-2 or TRBV6-3; possible D gene TRBD1, 6 bases. V was trimmed by 7 bases and J by 0 bases, leaving 19 bases between them. The CDR3 is made up of 18 amino acids. From germline, CDR1 is MNHEY and CDR2 SVGEGT. The CDR3, as DNA: TGTGCCAGCAACCTATACGGAGACAGGTCCTCTGGGGCCAACGTCCTGACTTTC. Translation gives CASNLYGDRSSGANVLTF.

The CDR3: CASRPGLVQPQHF. The CDR3 bases are TGTGCCAGCAGGCCCGGACTCGTGCAGCCCCAGCATTTT. The gene calls are TRBV12-3 or TRBV12-4 and TRBJ1-5; D unclear. This CDR3 has 13 amino acids. Trimming took 6 bases from V and 7 from J, leaving 13 bases between them.

This clonotype was counted only a few times. The CDR3 DNA reads as TGTGCCAGCAGTCCCGGGACCGGGAAGAACTATGGCTACACCTTC. Its protein is CASSPGTGKNYGYTF. The rearrangement links TRBV6-2 or TRBV6-3 to TRBJ1-2, with TRBD1 as a possible D gene (5 bases). Trimming removed 5 bases at V and 2 bases at J, with 15 bases between. The CDR3 is made up of 15 amino acids. Looked up from germline, CDR1 is MNHEY and CDR2 is SVGEGT.

This clonotype was seen more than once but under ten times. The chain couples TRBV7-9 to TRBJ1-2, with TRBD1 identical over 7 bases. V dropped 2 bases and J dropped 10; count of bases not matched to a gene: 10. The CDR3 totals 14 residues. Germline lookup yields CDR1 SEHNR and CDR2 FQNEAQ (reference sequence). In DNA form, the CDR3 reads TGTGCCAGCAGCTTAAGTCGGGACAGCAAACCCTACACCTTC. Amino acid sequence: CASSLSRDSKPYTF.

This chain links TRBV5-5 with TRBJ2-7, with D possibly called TRBD1 or TRBD2 (5 bases each). V was trimmed by 3 bases and J by 4 bases, leaving 23 bases between them. The length of the CDR3 is 17 residues. Germline V gene sequence: CDR1 SGHKS, CDR2 YYEKEE (reference sequence). CDR3 residues: CASSSRLSGTLPYEQYF. The CDR3 nucleotides read TGTGCCAGCAGCTCAAGACTGTCAGGGACCCTCCCTTACGAGCAGTACTTC.

This clonotype was seen a few times. This chain joins TRBV28 and TRBJ2-7; TRBD2 matches at 13 bases. Germline trimming cut 5 bases from V and 2 bases from J; bases unmatched to any gene: 0. The CDR3 consists of 14 residues. Germline V gene data show CDR1 as MDHEN and CDR2 as SYDVKM. The CDR3 nucleotides are TGTGCCAGCAGTGGACTAGCGGGGGCCTACGAGCAGTACTTC. This encodes CASSGLAGAYEQYF.

This chain links TRBV7-2 with TRBJ2-5; the match to TRBD1 covers 9 bases. The J call is in doubt because the DNA end fits TRBJ2-7 better. The CDR3 covers 14 residues. Germline CDR1 reads SGHTA; CDR2 reads FQGNSA. CDR3 in amino acids: CASSETGGAYEQYF. The CDR3 coding sequence is TGTGCCAGCAGTGAGACAGGGGGTGCCTACGAGCAGTACTTC.

This chain uses TRBV20-1 with TRBJ2-5; D call uncertain. The CDR3 length is 12 residues. Deletions cut 3 bases from V and 3 bases from J, with 8 bases between. Germline CDR1 and CDR2: DFQATT and SNEGSKA (reference sequence). CDR3 nucleotide sequence: TGCAGTGCTAGTCCACCAGAAGAGACCCAGTACTTC. It encodes CSASPPEETQYF.

This clonotype has more than one count but fewer than ten. V gene TRBV20-1 combines with J gene TRBJ2-7; 7 bases are shared with TRBD2. The CDR3 has 13 amino acids. Trimming removed 6 bases from V and 1 base from J; junction bases left unmatched: 6. Germline loops: CDR1 DFQATT, CDR2 SNEGSKA (reference sequence). CDR3 residues: CSARWEGSYEQYF. CDR3 sequence (DNA): TGCAGTGCAAGGTGGGAGGGATCCTACGAGCAGTACTTC.

This sequence joins TRBV27 and TRBJ2-2, with D tentatively TRBD2 (6 bases). The CDR3 is 15 amino acids. Deletions cut 4 bases from V and 7 bases from J, with 16 bases between. Germline CDR1 and CDR2: MNHEY and SMNVEV (reference sequence). The CDR3 here is CASSWVGGAGGELFF. The CDR3 DNA is TGTGCCAGCAGTTGGGTAGGAGGGGCAGGCGGGGAGCTGTTTTTT.

This clonotype was picked up a small number of times. The chain employs TRBV5-5 and TRBJ2-4, with 11 bases aligning to TRBD1. Germline-derived CDR1 and CDR2 are SGHKS and YYEKEE (reference sequence). The CDR3 extends over 18 amino acids. After removal of 2 bases from V and 3 bases from J, the junction contained 10 bases not matched to a gene. The CDR3 DNA is TGTGCCAGCAGCTTTTCTAGGACAGGGGGCTCGATCAAAAACATTCAGTACTTC. Encoded protein: CASSFSRTGGSIKNIQYF. Full variable domain (missing parts from reference TRBV5-5 and TRBJ2-4): DAGVTQSPTHLIKTRGQQVTLRCSPISGHKSVSWYQQVLGQGPQFIFQYYEKEERGRGNFPDRFSARQFPNYSSELNVNALLLGDSALYLCASSFSRTGGSIKNIQYFGAGTRLSVL.

V usage is TRBV4-1 and J usage is TRBJ2-3; D may correspond to TRBD1 or TRBD2 (6 bases each). With 4 bases removed from V and 4 bases from J, the gap between germline ends came to 18 bases. Germline CDR1 and CDR2: MGHRA and YSYEKL. CDR3 length: 16 residues. CDR3 residues: CASSLFGGGKADTQYF. The CDR3 nucleotides read TGCGCCAGCAGCCTTTTTGGGGGCGGGAAGGCAGATACGCAGTATTTT.

This clonotype showed up just a few times. The rearrangement uses TRBV27 and TRBJ1-4; no reliable D call. The germline V gene encodes CDR1 MNHEY and CDR2 SMNVEV (reference sequence). Trimming took off 3 bases at V and 0 bases at J, with 17 bases between the two ends. The CDR3 has 18 amino acids. The CDR3 DNA sequence: TGTGCCAGCAGTTTTCGGGCAGAGTTTTGGGCAACTAATGAAAAACTGTTTTTT. Protein product: CASSFRAEFWATNEKLFF.

The gene calls are TRBV14 and TRBJ2-3; 8 nucleotides agree with TRBD1. Germline loops: CDR1 SGHDN, CDR2 FVKESK. V was pared by 4 bases and J by 4 bases, with 7 bases of the junction left unmatched. This CDR3 contains 15 residues. In nucleotides, the CDR3 is TGTGCCAGCAGCCCCCATGGACAGGGAGCAGATACGCAGTATTTT. This codes for CASSPHGQGADTQYF.

This clonotype was found a few times. The V call is TRBV14, the J call TRBJ2-1, with 8 positions matching TRBD1. Germline V CDR1 and CDR2: SGHDN, FVKESK. The V gene end was trimmed by 3 bases and the J gene end by 4 bases; junction bases not matched to a gene: 8. This CDR3 spans 16 amino acids. In nucleotides, the CDR3 is TGTGCCAGCAGCCAGCTTGGGACAGGCGATTACAATGAGCAGTTCTTC. It is translated as CASSQLGTGDYNEQFF.

J is TRBJ2-5 and V is TRBV5-1; 7 bases match TRBD1. V dropped 0 bases and J dropped 5; count of bases not matched to a gene: 4. This CDR3 has 14 amino acids. Germline CDR1 reads SGHRS; CDR2 reads YFSETQ. The DNA for the CDR3 is TGCGCCAGCAGCTTGGAGGGGGCGTCTGAGACCCAGTACTTC. Its protein product is CASSLEGASETQYF.

The sample holds a few counts of this clonotype. V gene TRBV11-2 combines with J gene TRBJ2-4; TRBD2 aligns across 7 bases. Germline V gives CDR1 SGHAT, CDR2 FQNNGV. The CDR3 totals 17 residues. Unmatched junction bases numbered 9, after V lost 1 base and J lost 3 bases. The CDR3 DNA sequence: TGTGCCAGCAGCTTAGCTGGCGGGAGCCCTTACAAAAACATTCAGTACTTC. This gives the protein CASSLAGGSPYKNIQYF.

This rearrangement joins TRBV29-1 to TRBJ2-5, with TRBD2 identical over 9 bases. Near its end, the DNA agrees better with TRBJ2-1, so the J call may be wrong. Germline CDR1 reads SQVTM; CDR2 reads ANQGSEA. The CDR3 extends over 14 amino acids. The CDR3 spells CSVATGTSLFEQFF. For the CDR3, the DNA is TGCAGCGTAGCAACCGGGACTAGCCTGTTTGAGCAGTTCTTC.

The CDR3 nucleotides are TGTGCCAGCTCGACACTTCAGGGGGGAGACACTGAAGCTTTCTTT. Encoded protein: CASSTLQGGDTEAFF. This rearrangement joins TRBV18 to TRBJ1-1; 7 bases agree with TRBD1. The CDR3 covers 15 residues. Germline lookup yields CDR1 KGHSH and CDR2 LQKENI. V lost 6 bases to trimming and J lost 3 bases; unmatched junction nucleotides: 10.

This clonotype has more than one count but fewer than ten. The rearrangement links TRBV24-1 to TRBJ2-5; D may be TRBD2 (5 bases). TRBJ2-1 explains the end of the DNA better; the J call may be wrong. The CDR3 totals 15 residues. The germline CDR1 and CDR2 sequences are KGHDR and SFDVKD. CDR3 loop: CATSDPSGTYNEQFF. The CDR3 DNA is TGTGCCACCAGTGACCCGAGCGGAACCTACAATGAGCAGTTCTTC.